Sequencing of this T cell receptor (beta chain) was carried out in a study of blood T cell repertoires in COVID-19. Study-wide background: Nucleic acid was either cDNA or gDNA, and it came from T cells, B-cell-depleted T cells, or PBMCs.

The protocol was immunoSEQ multiplex PCR, while the TCRdb copy is restricted to in-frame clones and leaves out a portion. This table has roughly 69,000 clones, roughly 85% appearing once. Germline V gene lookup returns CDR1 SGHTS and CDR2 YDEGEE. The CDR3 extends over 15 amino acids. Trimming cost V 0 bases and J 4 bases, with 13 bases left between them. The TCR comes from a human donor in a cohort sampled during active COVID-19. The chain uses TRBV5-8 and TRBJ2-5, with D possibly being TRBD1 (6 bases). Sequenced input: peripheral blood. This CDR3 reads CASSLVGRGGETQYF. The DNA of the CDR3 is TGTGCCAGCAGCTTGGTAGGGCGAGGGGGAGAGACCCAGTACTTC. The entire variable domain, with the rest obtained from reference TRBV5-8 and TRBJ2-5, is as follows: EAGVTQSPTHLIKTRGQQATLRCSPISGHTSVYWYQQALGLGLQFLLWYDEGEERNRGNFPPRFSGRQFPNYSSELNVNALELEDSALYLCASSLVGRGGETQYFGPGTRLLVL.